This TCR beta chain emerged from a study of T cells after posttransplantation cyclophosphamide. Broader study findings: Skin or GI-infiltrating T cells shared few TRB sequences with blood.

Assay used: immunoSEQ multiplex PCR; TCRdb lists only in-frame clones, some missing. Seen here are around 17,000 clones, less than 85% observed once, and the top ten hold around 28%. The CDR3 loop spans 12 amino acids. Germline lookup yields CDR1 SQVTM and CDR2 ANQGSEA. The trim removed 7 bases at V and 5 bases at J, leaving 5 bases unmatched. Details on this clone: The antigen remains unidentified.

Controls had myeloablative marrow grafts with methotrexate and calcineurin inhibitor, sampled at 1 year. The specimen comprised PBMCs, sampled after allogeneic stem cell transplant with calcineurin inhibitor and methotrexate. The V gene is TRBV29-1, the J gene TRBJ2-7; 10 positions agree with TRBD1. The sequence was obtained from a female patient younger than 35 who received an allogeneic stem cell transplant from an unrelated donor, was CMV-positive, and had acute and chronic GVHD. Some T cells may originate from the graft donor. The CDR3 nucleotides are TGCAGCGCGGGACAGGGGTACAACGAGCAGTACTTC. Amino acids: CSAGQGYNEQYF.